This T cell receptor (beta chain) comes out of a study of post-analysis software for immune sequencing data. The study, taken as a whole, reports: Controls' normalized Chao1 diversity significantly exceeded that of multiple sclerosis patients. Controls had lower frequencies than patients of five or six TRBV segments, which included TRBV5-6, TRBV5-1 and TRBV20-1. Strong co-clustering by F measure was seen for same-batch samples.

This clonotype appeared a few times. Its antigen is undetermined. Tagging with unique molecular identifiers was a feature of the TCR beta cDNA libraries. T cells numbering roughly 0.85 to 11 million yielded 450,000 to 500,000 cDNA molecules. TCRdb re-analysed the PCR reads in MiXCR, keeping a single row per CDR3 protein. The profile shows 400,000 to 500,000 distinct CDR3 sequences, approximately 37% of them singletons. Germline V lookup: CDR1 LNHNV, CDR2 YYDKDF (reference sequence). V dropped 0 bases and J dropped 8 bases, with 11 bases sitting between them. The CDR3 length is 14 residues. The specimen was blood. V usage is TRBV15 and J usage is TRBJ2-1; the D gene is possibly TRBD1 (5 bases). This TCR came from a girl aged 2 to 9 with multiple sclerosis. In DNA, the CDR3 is TGTGCCACCAGCAGAGATTATACAGGATATGAGCAGTTCTTC. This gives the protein CATSRDYTGYEQFF.